This record looks at one T cell receptor beta chain sequence and its context. The data are from a study of blood T cell repertoires in COVID-19. For the study at large: Sites across the United States, Italy and Spain contributed samples from acute and convalescent COVID-19.

Profiled with immunoSEQ multiplex PCR; TCRdb holds only in-frame clones, not every one. This sample has about 26,000 clones, with approximately 94% found just once. This TCR was sampled from a human donor with active COVID-19. The donor label of this sample is uncertain. Material: peripheral blood.

DNA of the CDR3: TGTGCCATCAAGGGGGTCCTCCAAGAGACCCAGTACTTC. Its protein product is CAIKGVLQETQYF. V and J are TRBV10-3 and TRBJ2-5, with a tentative D call TRBD1 (6 bases). The germline V gene has CDR1 ENHRY and CDR2 SYGVKD. The V end was cut by 7 bases, the J end by 1 base, with 10 bases between. The CDR3 consists of 13 residues.